Listed below are T cell receptor beta chains from one sample, sequenced in a study of siplizumab effects on memory and regulatory T cells. Libraries were prepared by immunoSEQ multiplex PCR; TCRdb keeps only in-frame clonotypes and omits some of them. The sample includes approximately 120,000 clones, over 85% seen only once; the top ten take around 0.16%. Sequencing was performed on non-Treg CD4+ T cells sorted from blood. The source is a human donor in good health. Each CDR3 is given with its conserved first and last residue. D genes are given only for firm matches. Part of the rows lack a size; the others show once, few, many or a class for expanded clones.

J: TRBJ2-1
V: TRBV15
D: TRBD1
size: -
CDR3: CATSSFPGQGPNEQFF
DNA: TGTGCCACCAGCAGCTTTCCGGGACAGGGACCCAATGAGCAGTTCTTC

J: TRBJ1-6
V: TRBV5-1
D: TRBD1
size: -
CDR3: CASREGQYNSPLHF
DNA: TGCGCCAGCAGGGAGGGACAGTATAATTCACCCCTCCACTTT

J: TRBJ2-3
V: TRBV9
D: -
size: -
CDR3: CASSAKGRTDTQYF
DNA: TGTGCCAGCAGCGCTAAGGGTCGCACAGATACGCAGTATTTT

J: TRBJ2-7
V: TRBV28
D: -
size: -
CDR3: CASLGGSYEQYF
DNA: TGTGCCAGCTTAGGGGGTTCCTACGAGCAGTACTTC

J: TRBJ2-2
V: TRBV7-9
D: TRBD2
size: -
CDR3: CASSHLSGGARLSGELFF
DNA: TGTGCCAGCAGCCACCTTAGCGGGGGGGCCCGGCTCTCCGGGGAGCTGTTTTTT

J: TRBJ2-3
V: TRBV7-2
D: -
size: -
CDR3: CASSSVSQTQYF
DNA: TGTGCCAGCAGCTCAGTCTCGCAAACGCAGTATTTT

J: TRBJ1-2
V: TRBV10-3
D: -
size: -
CDR3: CAIRADSFNYGYTF
DNA: TGTGCCATCAGAGCAGACAGTTTTAACTATGGCTACACCTTC

J: TRBJ2-5
V: TRBV7-2
D: -
size: -
CDR3: CASSLVSVETQYF
DNA: TGTGCCAGCAGCTTAGTTAGCGTTGAGACCCAGTACTTC

J: TRBJ1-6
V: TRBV10-3
D: TRBD1
size: -
CDR3: CAIRIGTDSPLHF
DNA: TGTGCCATCAGGATAGGGACAGATTCACCCCTCCACTTT

J: TRBJ1-4
V: TRBV5-1
D: -
size: few
CDR3: CASSLIDNEKLFF
DNA: TGCGCCAGCAGCCTCATCGACAACGAAAAACTGTTTTTT

J: TRBJ1-4
V: TRBV7-9
D: TRBD1
size: -
CDR3: CASSSGTANEKLFF
DNA: TGTGCCAGCAGCTCCGGGACAGCTAATGAAAAACTGTTTTTT

J: TRBJ1-5
V: TRBV6-1
D: TRBD1
size: -
CDR3: CASRTGVDQPQHF
DNA: TGTGCCAGCAGGACAGGGGTTGATCAGCCCCAGCATTTT

J: TRBJ2-7
V: TRBV2
D: TRBD1
size: -
CDR3: CASTRRTGNYEQYF
DNA: TGTGCCAGCACTCGAAGGACAGGGAATTACGAGCAGTACTTC

J: TRBJ2-2
V: TRBV5-1
D: -
size: -
CDR3: CASSRTESGTGELFF
DNA: TGCGCCAGCAGCAGAACCGAGTCTGGCACCGGGGAGCTGTTTTTT

J: TRBJ2-1
V: TRBV10-3
D: -
size: -
CDR3: CAIRLGLIYNEQFF
DNA: TGTGCCATCAGGTTAGGGCTCATATACAATGAGCAGTTCTTC

J: TRBJ2-5
V: TRBV18
D: TRBD1
size: -
CDR3: CASSPLDRVETQYF
DNA: TGTGCCAGCTCACCACTGGACAGGGTGGAGACCCAGTACTTC

J: TRBJ2-3
V: TRBV6-4
D: TRBD2
size: -
CDR3: CASSQSTSGTTDTQYF
DNA: TGTGCCAGCAGTCAATCAACTAGCGGAACCACAGATACGCAGTATTTT

J: TRBJ2-2
V: TRBV2
D: TRBD1
size: -
CDR3: CASSRDRGSTGELFF
DNA: TGTGCCAGCAGTCGGGACAGGGGTAGCACCGGGGAGCTGTTTTTT

J: TRBJ2-1
V: TRBV28
D: -
size: once
CDR3: CASIPGHRGPNEQFF
DNA: TGTGCCAGCATCCCGGGACACCGGGGGCCCAATGAGCAGTTCTTC

J: TRBJ1-1
V: TRBV6-6
D: TRBD1
size: -
CDR3: CASSGTGLIAFF
DNA: TGTGCCAGCAGTGGGACAGGGTTAATTGCTTTCTTT

J: TRBJ1-4
V: TRBV6-6
D: -
size: -
CDR3: CASRDSGRGGEKLFF
DNA: TGTGCCAGCCGCGACTCAGGGCGGGGGGGTGAAAAACTGTTTTTT

J: TRBJ1-2
V: TRBV6-4
D: TRBD1
size: -
CDR3: CASSDLGGQSNGYTF
DNA: TGTGCCAGCAGTGACCTGGGGGGACAGTCGAATGGCTACACCTTC

J: TRBJ2-7
V: TRBV18
D: -
size: -
CDR3: CASSPRVGEQYF
DNA: TGTGCCAGCTCACCAAGGGTAGGAGAGCAGTACTTC

J: TRBJ1-1
V: TRBV5-6
D: TRBD1
size: -
CDR3: CASSLRDRGRTEAFF
DNA: TGTGCCAGCAGCCTCCGGGACAGGGGTCGAACTGAAGCTTTCTTT

J: TRBJ1-2
V: TRBV28
D: TRBD1
size: -
CDR3: CASNRDRGFANYGYTF
DNA: TGTGCCAGTAACCGGGACAGGGGGTTCGCTAACTATGGCTACACCTTC

J: TRBJ2-3
V: TRBV7-7
D: TRBD2
size: -
CDR3: CASSLLAGSTDTQYF
DNA: TGTGCCAGCAGCTTACTAGCGGGGTCCACAGATACGCAGTATTTT

J: TRBJ1-6
V: TRBV4-3
D: -
size: -
CDR3: CASSQDVPGTTSSYNSPLHF
DNA: TGCGCCAGCAGCCAAGATGTCCCCGGGACAACGAGCTCCTATAATTCACCCCTCCACTTT

J: TRBJ1-3
V: TRBV2
D: TRBD1
size: -
CDR3: CASSGTEGNTIYF
DNA: TGTGCCAGCAGCGGGACAGAAGGAAACACCATATATTTT

J: TRBJ1-1
V: TRBV7-2
D: -
size: -
CDR3: CASSLSRPTEAFF
DNA: TGTGCCAGCAGCTTATCCAGGCCCACTGAAGCTTTCTTT

J: TRBJ1-5
V: TRBV7-9
D: TRBD1
size: -
CDR3: CASSFGTGVQPQHF
DNA: TGTGCCAGCAGCTTTGGGACAGGGGTTCAGCCCCAGCATTTT

J: TRBJ1-5
V: TRBV9
D: TRBD1
size: -
CDR3: CASSTHGDRGQPQHF
DNA: TGTGCCAGCAGCACACACGGAGACAGGGGTCAGCCCCAGCATTTT

J: TRBJ1-1
V: TRBV4-1
D: -
size: -
CDR3: CASSQEPGEGNTEAFF
DNA: TGCGCCAGCAGCCAAGAACCGGGGGAGGGGAACACTGAAGCTTTCTTT

J: TRBJ2-5
V: TRBV6-5
D: -
size: -
CDR3: CASKGETQYF
DNA: TGTGCCAGCAAGGGGGAGACCCAGTACTTC

J: TRBJ2-7
V: TRBV7-2
D: TRBD1
size: -
CDR3: CASSSIRDSIWKQYF
DNA: TGTGCCAGCAGCTCCATCCGGGACAGCATCTGGAAGCAGTACTTC

J: TRBJ2-7
V: TRBV27
D: TRBD2
size: -
CDR3: CASRPSAGTRVHEQYF
DNA: TGTGCCAGCAGACCAAGCGCCGGGACTAGGGTCCACGAGCAGTACTTC

J: TRBJ1-1
V: TRBV28
D: -
size: -
CDR3: CASQERFMNTEAFF
DNA: TGTGCCAGCCAGGAAAGATTCATGAACACTGAAGCTTTCTTT

J: TRBJ2-7
V: TRBV4-1
D: TRBD2
size: -
CDR3: CASSQGRLASYEQYF
DNA: TGCGCCAGCAGCCAGGGGAGACTAGCTTCGTACGAGCAGTACTTC

J: TRBJ1-2
V: TRBV10-3
D: TRBD1
size: -
CDR3: CATSRDRESYGYTF
DNA: TGTGCCACCTCCCGGGACAGGGAGAGCTATGGCTACACCTTC

J: TRBJ1-2
V: TRBV7-8
D: -
size: -
CDR3: CAIHARAGPPYGYTF
DNA: TGTGCCATCCACGCCAGGGCAGGCCCCCCTTATGGCTACACCTTC

J: TRBJ1-6
V: TRBV7-6
D: -
size: -
CDR3: CASSLGGNSPLHF
DNA: TGTGCCAGCAGCTTAGGGGGGAATTCACCCCTCCACTTT

J: TRBJ1-1
V: TRBV7-9
D: -
size: -
CDR3: CASSPWGLGTEAFF
DNA: TGTGCCAGCAGCCCTTGGGGCCTGGGCACTGAAGCTTTCTTT

J: TRBJ2-7
V: TRBV7-2
D: TRBD1
size: -
CDR3: CASSLDRGAYEQYF
DNA: TGTGCCAGCAGCTTGGACAGGGGAGCGTACGAGCAGTACTTC

J: TRBJ1-5
V: TRBV5-1
D: -
size: -
CDR3: CASSPEGGIGQPQHF
DNA: TGCGCCAGCAGCCCCGAGGGAGGGATTGGTCAGCCCCAGCATTTT

J: TRBJ1-1
V: TRBV18
D: TRBD1
size: -
CDR3: CASSPQGGYTEAFF
DNA: TGTGCCAGCTCACCGCAGGGGGGGTACACTGAAGCTTTCTTT

J: TRBJ2-7
V: TRBV6-5
D: -
size: -
CDR3: CASRSRGPYEQYF
DNA: TGTGCCAGCAGATCCAGGGGCCCCTACGAGCAGTACTTC

J: TRBJ2-3
V: TRBV28
D: TRBD1
size: -
CDR3: CASTLPPGQGMLDTQYF
DNA: TGTGCCAGCACTTTGCCGCCGGGACAGGGGATGTTAGATACGCAGTATTTT